The 11 T cell receptor beta chains given below trace back to one sample, sequenced in a study. The TRBV12-4/TRBJ1-2 clonotypes were amplified using barcode primers with ligated adaptors. TCRdb recomputed calls from the multiplex PCR reads with MiXCR, one row per CDR3 protein. The sample shows about 810 distinct CDR3 sequences, more than 10% of them seen only once. Sequencing was done on a sample of naive CD4+ T cells sorted from blood. The sample's subset: naive CD4+ T cells, CD4+CD45RA+CD25-. The receptors shown here come from a female donor with breast cancer.

By frequency in the sample, this clonotype is large (0.1 to 1%). The chain combines TRBV12-3 or TRBV12-4 with TRBJ1-2, with 9 positions matching TRBD1. CDR3 length: 14 amino acids. Trimming took 4 bases from V and 6 from J; bases not matched to a gene: 6. This CDR3 is CASSSRDRVDGYTF. CDR3 in DNA: TGTGCCAGCAGTTCCCGGGACAGGGTAGATGGCTACACCTTC.

Relative to its sample, this clonotype is large. This rearrangement joins TRBV12-3 or TRBV12-4 to TRBJ1-2, with unresolved D. This CDR3 has 14 residues. The V gene lost 5 bases and the J gene lost 6 bases, with 16 bases spanning the gap. As DNA, the CDR3 is TGTGCCAGCAGTGACCGACGGCTCGCACATGGCTACACCTTC. It codes for CASSDRRLAHGYTF.

Relative to its sample, this clonotype is medium-sized. This chain links TRBV12-3 or TRBV12-4 with TRBJ1-2; D is uncertain. With 2 bases removed from V and 0 bases from J, the gap between germline ends came to 4 bases. This CDR3 has 13 residues. The CDR3 sequence: CASSLTANYGYTF. The CDR3 region has the DNA TGTGCCAGCAGTTTAACAGCTAACTATGGCTACACCTTC.

In this sample, this clonotype is medium-sized. This chain joins TRBV12-3 or TRBV12-4 and TRBJ1-2, with D hard to call. Between the trimmed V and J ends, which lost 5 bases and 8 bases, there was a span of 15 bases. CDR3 length: 13 residues. The CDR3 here is CASSPGRLTGYTF. The CDR3 DNA follows: TGTGCCAGCAGTCCCGGACGGCTAACGGGCTACACCTTC.

V and J are TRBV12-3 or TRBV12-4 and TRBJ1-2; 9 bases fit TRBD1. V was clipped by 6 bases and J by 6 bases; unmatched bases: 5. This CDR3 contains 13 residues. In DNA form, the CDR3 reads TGTGCCAGCAGCTGGGACAGGGTAGATGGCTACACCTTC. It translates to CASSWDRVDGYTF.

By frequency in the sample, this clonotype is medium-sized. The chain combines TRBV12-3 or TRBV12-4 with TRBJ1-2; D is possibly TRBD1 (6 bases). The CDR3 runs to 13 residues. Trimming left V 4 bases short and J 13 bases short, with 19 bases between. CDR3 residues: CASSSGQSSIVTF. CDR3 in DNA: TGTGCCAGCAGTTCGGGACAATCCTCTATAGTCACCTTC.

By sample fraction, this clonotype is medium-sized. The gene calls are TRBV12-3 or TRBV12-4 and TRBJ1-2; 9 bases are shared with TRBD1. J lost 4 bases, V lost 6 bases, and 12 bases had no gene match. The CDR3 runs 16 residues. The CDR3 DNA follows: TGTGCCAGCAGCCGAACCGGGACAGGGATTTCCTATGGCTACACCTTC. The encoded protein is CASSRTGTGISYGYTF.

This clonotype qualifies as medium-sized (0.01 to 0.1%). The chain joins TRBV12-3 or TRBV12-4 to TRBJ1-2; 7 nucleotides match TRBD1. Trimming took 4 bases from V and 7 from J; bases not matched to a gene: 6. The CDR3 runs 13 residues. DNA for the CDR3: TGTGCCAGCAGTTCCGGACAGGCGGTTGGCTACACCTTC. Protein product: CASSSGQAVGYTF.

The sample holds a few counts of this clonotype. The rearrangement links TRBV12-3 or TRBV12-4 to TRBJ1-2; D unclear. The V end was cut by 6 bases, the J end by 0 bases, with 8 bases between. The CDR3 is made up of 13 amino acids. The CDR3 DNA follows: TGTGCCAGCAGCAGTAGGGCTAACTATGGCTACACCTTC. Encoded protein: CASSSRANYGYTF.

The chain employs TRBV12-3 or TRBV12-4 and TRBJ1-2, with 7 bases fitting TRBD1. The length of the CDR3 is 17 residues. V lost 3 bases and J lost 0; bases outside the gene matches: 10. The CDR3 nucleotides are TGTGCCAGCAGTTTGCCGGGACAGTTAAGTACTAACTATGGCTACACCTTC. Translated: CASSLPGQLSTNYGYTF.

By frequency in the sample, this clonotype is medium-sized. This chain joins TRBV12-3 or TRBV12-4 and TRBJ1-2; the D gene is possibly TRBD1 (5 bases). The CDR3 totals 14 residues. V was clipped by 6 bases and J by 0 bases, with 11 bases between them. In nucleotides, the CDR3 is TGTGCCAGCAGAGGGGTCGGGACTAACTATGGCTACACCTTC. Its protein is CASRGVGTNYGYTF.